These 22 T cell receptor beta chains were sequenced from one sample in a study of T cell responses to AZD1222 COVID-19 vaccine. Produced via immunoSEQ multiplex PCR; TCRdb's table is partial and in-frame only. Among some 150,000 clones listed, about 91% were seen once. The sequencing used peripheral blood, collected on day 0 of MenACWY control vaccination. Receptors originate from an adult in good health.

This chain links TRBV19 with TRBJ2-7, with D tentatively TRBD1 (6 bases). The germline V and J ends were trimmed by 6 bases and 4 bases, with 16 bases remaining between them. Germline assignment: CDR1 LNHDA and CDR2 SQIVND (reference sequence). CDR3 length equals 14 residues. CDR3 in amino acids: CASRKDSFRYEQYF. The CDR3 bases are TGTGCCAGTAGAAAGGACAGTTTTCGGTACGAGCAGTACTTC.

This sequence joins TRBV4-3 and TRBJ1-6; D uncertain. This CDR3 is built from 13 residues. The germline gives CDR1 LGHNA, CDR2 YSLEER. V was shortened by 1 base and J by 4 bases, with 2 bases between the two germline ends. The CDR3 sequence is CASSQGYNSPLHF. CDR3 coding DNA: TGCGCCAGCAGCCAAGGGTATAATTCACCCCTCCACTTT.

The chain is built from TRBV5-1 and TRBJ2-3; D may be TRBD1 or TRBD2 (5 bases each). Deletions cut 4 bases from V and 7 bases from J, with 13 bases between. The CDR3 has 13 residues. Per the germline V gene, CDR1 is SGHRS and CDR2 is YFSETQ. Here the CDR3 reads CASSEGTANTQYF. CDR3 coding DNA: TGCGCCAGCAGCGAGGGGACGGCGAATACGCAGTATTTT.

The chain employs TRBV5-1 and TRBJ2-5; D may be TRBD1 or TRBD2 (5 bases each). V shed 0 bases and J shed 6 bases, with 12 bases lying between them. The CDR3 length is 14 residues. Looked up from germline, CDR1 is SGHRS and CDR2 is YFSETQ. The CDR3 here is CASSLGSEGKTQYF. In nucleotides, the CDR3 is TGCGCCAGCAGCTTGGGTAGCGAGGGGAAGACCCAGTACTTC. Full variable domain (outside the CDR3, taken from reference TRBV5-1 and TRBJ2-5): KAGVTQTPRYLIKTRGQQVTLSCSPISGHRSVSWYQQTPGQGLQFLFEYFSETQRNKGNFPGRFSGRQFSNSRSEMNVSTLELGDSALYLCASSLGSEGKTQYFGPGTRLLVL.

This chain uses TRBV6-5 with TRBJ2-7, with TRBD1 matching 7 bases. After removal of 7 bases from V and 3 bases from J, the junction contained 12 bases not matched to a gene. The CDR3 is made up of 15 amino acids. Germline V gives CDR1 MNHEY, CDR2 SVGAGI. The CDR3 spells CASTSVGTANYEQYF. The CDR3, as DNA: TGTGCCAGCACAAGTGTTGGGACAGCAAACTACGAGCAGTACTTC.

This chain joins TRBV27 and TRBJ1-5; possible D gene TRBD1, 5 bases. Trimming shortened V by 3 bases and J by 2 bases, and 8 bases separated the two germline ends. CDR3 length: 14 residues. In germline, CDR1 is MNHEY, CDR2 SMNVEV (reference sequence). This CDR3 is CASSFSGGNQPQHF. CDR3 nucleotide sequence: TGTGCCAGCAGTTTTTCGGGGGGCAATCAGCCCCAGCATTTT.

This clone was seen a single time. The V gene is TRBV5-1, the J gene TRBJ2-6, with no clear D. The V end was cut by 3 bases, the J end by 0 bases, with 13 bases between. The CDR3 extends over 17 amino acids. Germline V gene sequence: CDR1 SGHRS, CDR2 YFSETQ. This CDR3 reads CASSSVAALSGANVLTF. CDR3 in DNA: TGCGCCAGCAGCTCAGTGGCGGCGCTCTCTGGGGCCAACGTCCTGACTTTC.

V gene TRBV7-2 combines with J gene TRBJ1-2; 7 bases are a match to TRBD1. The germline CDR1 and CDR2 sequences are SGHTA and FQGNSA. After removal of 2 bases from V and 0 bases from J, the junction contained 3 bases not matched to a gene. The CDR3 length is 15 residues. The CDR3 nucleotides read TGTGCCAGCAGCTTAAGACAGGGAACTAACTATGGCTACACCTTC. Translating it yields CASSLRQGTNYGYTF.

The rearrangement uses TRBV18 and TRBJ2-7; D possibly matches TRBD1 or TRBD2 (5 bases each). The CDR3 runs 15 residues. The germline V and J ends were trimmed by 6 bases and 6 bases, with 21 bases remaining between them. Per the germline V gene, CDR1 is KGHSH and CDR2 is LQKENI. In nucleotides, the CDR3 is TGTGCCAGCTCGAGCAATCCGGGACGGTCGAGCGAGCAGTACTTC. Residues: CASSSNPGRSSEQYF.

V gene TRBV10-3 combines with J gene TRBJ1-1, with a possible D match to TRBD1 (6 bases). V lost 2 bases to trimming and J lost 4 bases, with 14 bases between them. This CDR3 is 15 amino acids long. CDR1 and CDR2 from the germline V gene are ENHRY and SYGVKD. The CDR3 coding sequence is TGTGCCATCAGTGAGCAGGGGAGCTATGGCACTGAAGCTTTCTTT. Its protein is CAISEQGSYGTEAFF.

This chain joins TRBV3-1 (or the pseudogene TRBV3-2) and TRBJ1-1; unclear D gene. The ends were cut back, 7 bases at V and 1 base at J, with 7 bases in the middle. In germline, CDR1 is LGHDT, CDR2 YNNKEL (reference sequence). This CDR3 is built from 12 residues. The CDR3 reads CASTLGNTEAFF. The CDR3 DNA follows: TGTGCCAGCACCCTCGGGAACACTGAAGCTTTCTTT.

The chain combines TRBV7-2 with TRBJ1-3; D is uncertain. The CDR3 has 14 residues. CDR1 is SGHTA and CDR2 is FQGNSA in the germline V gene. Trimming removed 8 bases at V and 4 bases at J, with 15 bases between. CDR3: CASSELRPGNTIYF. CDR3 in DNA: TGTGCCAGCTCCGAATTAAGGCCCGGAAACACCATATATTTT.

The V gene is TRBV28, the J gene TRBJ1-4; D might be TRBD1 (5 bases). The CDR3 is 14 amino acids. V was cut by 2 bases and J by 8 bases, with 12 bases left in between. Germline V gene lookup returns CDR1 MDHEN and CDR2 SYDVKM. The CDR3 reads CASSLRAGAEKLFF. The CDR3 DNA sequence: TGTGCCAGCAGTTTAAGAGCTGGGGCAGAAAAACTGTTTTTT.

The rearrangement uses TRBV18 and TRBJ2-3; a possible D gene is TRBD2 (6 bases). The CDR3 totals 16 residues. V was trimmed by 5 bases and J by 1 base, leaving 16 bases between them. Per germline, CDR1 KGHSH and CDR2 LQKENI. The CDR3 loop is CASSATGGAGTDTQYF. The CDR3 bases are TGTGCCAGCTCAGCCACGGGCGGGGCTGGCACAGATACGCAGTATTTT.

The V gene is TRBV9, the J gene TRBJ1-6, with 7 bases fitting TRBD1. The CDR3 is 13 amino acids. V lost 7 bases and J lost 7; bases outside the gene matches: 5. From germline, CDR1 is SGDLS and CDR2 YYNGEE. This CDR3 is CASRGQANSPLHF. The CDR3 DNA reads TGTGCCAGCCGCGGACAGGCCAATTCACCCCTCCACTTT. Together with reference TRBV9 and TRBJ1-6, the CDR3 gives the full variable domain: DSGVTQTPKHLITATGQRVTLRCSPRSGDLSVYWYQQSLDQGLQFLIQYYNGEERAKGNILERFSAQQFPDLHSELNLSSLELGDSALYFCASRGQANSPLHFGNGTRLTVT.

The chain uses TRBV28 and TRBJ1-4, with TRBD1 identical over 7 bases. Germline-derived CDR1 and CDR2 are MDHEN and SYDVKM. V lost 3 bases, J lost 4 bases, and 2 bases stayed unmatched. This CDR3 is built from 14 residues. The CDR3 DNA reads TGTGCCAGCAGTTTGACAGGGATTAATGAAAAACTGTTTTTT. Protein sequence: CASSLTGINEKLFF.

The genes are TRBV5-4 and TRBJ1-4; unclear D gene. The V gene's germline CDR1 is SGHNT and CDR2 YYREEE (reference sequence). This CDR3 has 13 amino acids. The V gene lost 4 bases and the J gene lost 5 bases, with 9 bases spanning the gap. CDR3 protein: CASSPVPNEKLFF. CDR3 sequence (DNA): TGTGCCAGCAGCCCAGTGCCAAATGAAAAACTGTTTTTT.

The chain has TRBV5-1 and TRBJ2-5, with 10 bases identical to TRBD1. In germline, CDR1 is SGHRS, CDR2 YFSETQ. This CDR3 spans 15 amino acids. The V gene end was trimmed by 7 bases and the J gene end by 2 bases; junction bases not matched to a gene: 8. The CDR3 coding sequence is TGCGCCAGCCAGGGACAGGGGACATCTCAAGAGACCCAGTACTTC. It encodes CASQGQGTSQETQYF.

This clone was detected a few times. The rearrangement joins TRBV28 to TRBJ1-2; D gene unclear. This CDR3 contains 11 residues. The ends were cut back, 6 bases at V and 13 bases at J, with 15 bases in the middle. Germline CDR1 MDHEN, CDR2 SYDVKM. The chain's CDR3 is CASSGRSGSTF. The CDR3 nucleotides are TGTGCCAGCAGCGGCAGGTCGGGTTCCACCTTC.

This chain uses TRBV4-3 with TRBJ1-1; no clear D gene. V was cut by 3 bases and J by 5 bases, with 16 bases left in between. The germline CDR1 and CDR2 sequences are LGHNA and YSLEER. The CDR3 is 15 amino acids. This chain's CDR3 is CASSQATLSRTEAFF. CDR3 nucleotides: TGCGCCAGCAGCCAGGCGACACTATCACGTACTGAAGCTTTCTTT.

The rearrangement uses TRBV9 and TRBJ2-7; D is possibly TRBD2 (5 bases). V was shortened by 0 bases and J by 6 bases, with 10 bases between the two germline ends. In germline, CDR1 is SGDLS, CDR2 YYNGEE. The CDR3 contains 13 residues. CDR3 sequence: CASSVEGEGEQYF. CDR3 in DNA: TGTGCCAGCAGCGTAGAAGGCGAGGGCGAGCAGTACTTC.

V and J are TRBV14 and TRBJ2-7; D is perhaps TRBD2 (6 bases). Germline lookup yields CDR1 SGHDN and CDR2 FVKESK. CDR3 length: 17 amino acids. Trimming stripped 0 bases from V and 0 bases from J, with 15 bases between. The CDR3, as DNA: TGTGCCAGCAGCCAAGATCGTTTTGGAGGGAGCTCCTACGAGCAGTACTTC. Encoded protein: CASSQDRFGGSSYEQYF. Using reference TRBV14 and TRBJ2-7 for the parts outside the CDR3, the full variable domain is EAGVTQFPSHSVIEKGQTVTLRCDPISGHDNLYWYRRVMGKEIKFLLHFVKESKQDESGMPNNRFLAERTGGTYSTLKVQPAELEDSGVYFCASSQDRFGGSSYEQYFGPGTRLTVT.